The 13 T cell receptor beta chains below come from one sample, sequenced in a study of T cell responses to AZD1222 COVID-19 vaccine. Only in-frame clones appear in the TCRdb table, and some are missing; sequencing was by immunoSEQ multiplex PCR. Altogether 150,000 or so clones are present, just over 90% being singletons, with the ten largest covering 1% to 1.5%. Specimen: peripheral blood, collected 28 days after the second AZD1222 dose. Every receptor here comes from an adult who received the AZD1222 COVID-19 vaccine.

This clone came up once. V usage is TRBV28 and J usage is TRBJ2-3, with 12 nucleotides matching TRBD1. The CDR3 extends over 15 amino acids. After removal of 5 bases from V and 6 bases from J, the junction contained 6 bases not matched to a gene. Germline V lookup: CDR1 MDHEN, CDR2 SYDVKM. The CDR3 nucleotides read TGTGCCAGCAGTCCCGGGACAGGGGGCTTCGATACGCAGTATTTT. Residues: CASSPGTGGFDTQYF.

The chain combines TRBV7-9 with TRBJ2-2; unclear D gene. Between the trimmed V and J ends, which lost 5 bases and 1 base, there was a span of 11 bases. This CDR3 region has 15 residues. Per germline, CDR1 SEHNR and CDR2 FQNEAQ (reference sequence). The CDR3 region is CASSPGLQNTGELFF. CDR3 coding DNA: TGTGCCAGCAGCCCCGGATTACAGAACACCGGGGAGCTGTTTTTT.

This clone was seen a single time. The V gene is TRBV6-1, the J gene TRBJ1-5; tentatively, D is TRBD1 (5 bases). This CDR3 region has 14 residues. Trimming took 2 bases from V and 6 from J, leaving 11 bases between them. Germline V lookup: CDR1 MNHNS, CDR2 SASEGT. The CDR3, as DNA: TGTGCCAGCAGTGAACGGGGGGGTCTTCAGCCCCAGCATTTT. Translating gives CASSERGGLQPQHF.

The V gene is TRBV9, the J gene TRBJ1-1; D is possibly TRBD1 (5 bases). V was pared by 4 bases and J by 4 bases, with 17 bases between. The germline V gene encodes CDR1 SGDLS and CDR2 YYNGEE. The CDR3 spans 15 residues. CDR3 amino acids: CASSPREGPGTEAFF. In nucleotides, the CDR3 is TGTGCCAGCAGCCCCCGAGAGGGGCCTGGCACTGAAGCTTTCTTT.

This sequence joins TRBV10-1 and TRBJ2-1; 8 bases align to TRBD2. Trimming removed 3 bases from V and 8 bases from J; junction bases left unmatched: 9. CDR1 WNHNN and CDR2 SYGVQD come from the germline V gene (reference sequence). This CDR3 comprises 15 residues. This CDR3 is CASSDPPAGVDEQFF. For the CDR3, the DNA is TGCGCCAGCAGTGATCCCCCAGCGGGAGTCGATGAGCAGTTCTTC.

The chain recombines TRBV18 with TRBJ2-7; D not certain. V lost 6 bases and J lost 2, with 14 bases in between. The CDR3 contains 14 residues. The germline V gene has CDR1 KGHSH and CDR2 LQKENI. The CDR3 reads CASSPIPDTYEQYF. DNA for the CDR3: TGTGCCAGCTCCCCAATCCCAGACACCTACGAGCAGTACTTC.

The chain is built from TRBV3-1 (or the pseudogene TRBV3-2) and TRBJ2-2; D is unresolved. Per the germline V gene, CDR1 is LGHDT and CDR2 is YNNKEL (reference sequence). This CDR3 has 15 residues. V lost 0 bases, J lost 8 bases, and 13 bases lay in between. In DNA form, the CDR3 reads TGTGCCAGCAGCCAAGATCGGTCCTCGAGGGGGGAGCTGTTTTTT. Its translation is CASSQDRSSRGELFF.

This chain links TRBV13 with TRBJ1-1, with D possibly TRBD1 on 5 matching bases. Germline CDR1 reads PRHDT; CDR2 reads FYEKMQ (reference sequence). The CDR3 is 14 amino acids. Trimming left V 5 bases short and J 6 bases short, with 16 bases between. CDR3 nucleotide sequence: TGTGCCAGCAGCAAGAACCTCCAGGGCCCTGAAGCTTTCTTT. Translating it yields CASSKNLQGPEAFF.

V gene TRBV19 combines with J gene TRBJ2-1, with D maybe TRBD2 (6 bases). This CDR3 is 15 amino acids long. CDR1 and CDR2 (germline): LNHDA, SQIVND (reference sequence). Trimming took 1 base from V and 5 from J, leaving 12 bases between them. The DNA for the CDR3 is TGTGCCAGTAGTATAGGGGGGACTCCACACAATGAGCAGTTCTTC. Protein: CASSIGGTPHNEQFF.

The chain uses TRBV7-9 and TRBJ2-2; 11 bases line up with TRBD2. The germline CDR1 and CDR2 sequences are SEHNR and FQNEAQ (reference sequence). The V and J ends lost 5 bases and 1 base, in that order; junction bases with no gene match: 3. This CDR3 region has 16 residues. The CDR3 protein is CASSTTSGRNTGELFF. CDR3 nucleotide sequence: TGTGCCAGCAGCACAACTAGCGGGAGGAACACCGGGGAGCTGTTTTTT.

The chain carries TRBV3-1 (or the pseudogene TRBV3-2) and TRBJ1-6, with 10 bases that match TRBD1. V dropped 3 bases and J dropped 5; count of bases not matched to a gene: 1. Germline assignment: CDR1 LGHDT and CDR2 YNNKEL (reference sequence). The CDR3 sequence is 15 residues long. This CDR3 is CASSQGQGNNSPLHF. The CDR3 DNA is TGTGCCAGCAGCCAGGGACAGGGGAATAATTCACCCCTCCACTTT.

The J gene is TRBJ2-3, the V gene TRBV4-1; D possibly corresponds to TRBD2 (5 bases). The CDR3 totals 17 residues. CDR1 and CDR2 (germline): MGHRA, YSYEKL. With 1 base removed from V and 2 bases from J, the gap between germline ends came to 16 bases. The CDR3 coding sequence is TGCGCCAGCAGCCAAGGAGTAGGAGGACCTTTCACAGATACGCAGTATTTT. It codes for CASSQGVGGPFTDTQYF.

The J gene is TRBJ1-6, the V gene TRBV7-2; 7 nucleotides agree with TRBD1. There are 14 residues in the CDR3. Germline-derived CDR1 and CDR2 are SGHTA and FQGNSA. The V gene end was trimmed by 5 bases and the J gene end by 7 bases; junction bases not matched to a gene: 5. CDR3 nucleotide sequence: TGTGCCAGCAGCCTGAGACAGGGAAATTCACCCCTCCACTTT. Translated: CASSLRQGNSPLHF.